The clone carrying this T cell receptor beta chain was seen many times. For TCR beta, libraries came from iRepertoire HTBI primers and Arm-PCR of CDR3 regions. TCRdb itself ran the multiplex PCR reads through MiXCR, one entry per CDR3 protein. The sample yields roughly 220,000 distinct CDR3 sequences, 15% to 20% seen once. This entry is derived from a study of regulatory T cells in long-lasting Graves disease. Specified time point: newly diagnosed GD, antithyroid drugs for less than 3 months. PBMC-derived RNA was used for the TCR library. Trimming shortened V by 6 bases and J by 4 bases, and 22 bases separated the two germline ends. The CDR3 has 16 residues. Germline CDR1 and CDR2: KGHSH and LQKENI.

The sequence was collected from a female donor with Graves disease. J is TRBJ2-7 and V is TRBV18; the D call may be TRBD1 or TRBD2 (6 bases each). The starting material was peripheral blood mononuclear cells (PBMCs), obtained at new diagnosis, from a patient treated with antithyroid drugs. The CDR3 DNA is TGTGCCAGCTCCCTCTACGGAGGGGGGAGAGGGTACGAGCAGTACTTC. Amino acid sequence: CASSLYGGGRGYEQYF.